This passage covers 22 T cell receptor beta chains from one sample sequenced in a study of shared clonotypes between healthy human individuals. Method: immunoSEQ multiplex PCR; TCRdb's copy keeps in-frame clones and lacks some. The sample includes roughly 1,500,000 clones, under 99% seen only once; the top ten take about 0.4%. Specimen: naive CD4+ T cells sorted from blood. The sample's subset: CD45RA+ positively selected. These receptors all stem from a young man in good health.

The V and J genes are TRBV10-2 and TRBJ2-3; TRBD2 agrees at 12 bases. The CDR3 consists of 17 residues. Trimming cost V 3 bases and J 4 bases; bases outside gene matches: 8. Germline lookup yields CDR1 WSHSY and CDR2 SAAADI. The CDR3 DNA follows: TGCGCCAGCAGTGATTCCCGACTAGCGGGAGTTGCAGATACGCAGTATTTT. This codes for CASSDSRLAGVADTQYF.

The chain joins TRBV7-9 to TRBJ2-5, with D unresolved. Looked up from germline, CDR1 is SEHNR and CDR2 is FQNEAQ (reference sequence). V dropped 8 bases and J dropped 0 bases, with 16 bases sitting between them. This CDR3 spans 15 amino acids. The CDR3 nucleotides are TGTGCCAGCGGGCTCACTAACCGGTACCAAGAGACCCAGTACTTC. It specifies CASGLTNRYQETQYF.

The chain links TRBV14 to TRBJ2-5; D unclear. This CDR3 spans 14 amino acids. The V and J ends lost 4 bases and 7 bases respectively, with 16 bases between them. Germline V lookup: CDR1 SGHDN, CDR2 FVKESK. CDR3 bases: TGTGCCAGCAGCCCTCGGACGGCGAGAGGGACCCAGTACTTC. Its translation is CASSPRTARGTQYF.

The chain employs TRBV7-9 and TRBJ1-3, with no clear D. Trimming removed 5 bases at V and 4 bases at J, with 9 bases between. The V gene's germline CDR1 is SEHNR and CDR2 FQNEAQ (reference sequence). This CDR3 contains 13 residues. CDR3 protein: CASSQTDGNTIYF. The CDR3 DNA follows: TGTGCCAGCAGCCAAACTGACGGAAACACCATATATTTT.

This chain uses TRBV28 with TRBJ2-7; 13 nucleotides align to TRBD2. The germline CDR1 and CDR2 sequences are MDHEN and SYDVKM. The CDR3 contains 13 residues. V gave up 7 bases and J gave up 12 bases; unmatched junction bases: 9. CDR3: CASTPGTSGIRYF. The CDR3 bases are TGTGCCAGCACCCCTGGGACTAGCGGGATCCGGTACTTC.

The chain combines TRBV11-2 with TRBJ1-5; a possible D gene is TRBD1 (6 bases). Germline CDR1 reads SGHAT; CDR2 reads FQNNGV. The CDR3 loop spans 14 amino acids. Deletions cut 3 bases from V and 2 bases from J, with 8 bases between. The CDR3 here is CASSFPGGNQPQHF. The DNA of the CDR3 is TGTGCCAGCAGCTTCCCAGGGGGCAATCAGCCCCAGCATTTT.

The V gene is TRBV28, the J gene TRBJ1-5; D unresolved. V was cut by 2 bases and J by 3 bases, with 8 bases left in between. CDR3 size: 14 residues. CDR1 MDHEN and CDR2 SYDVKM come from the germline V gene. The CDR3 is CASSLHRFNQPQHF. In nucleotides, the CDR3 is TGTGCCAGCAGTTTACACAGATTCAATCAGCCCCAGCATTTT.

Concerning this clone itself: Other DNA sequences of this sample code for an identical CDR3. The chain combines TRBV28 with TRBJ2-7; a weak D match, TRBD1 (6 bases). V lost 5 bases and J 2 bases, leaving 13 bases between the germline ends. The germline V gene has CDR1 MDHEN and CDR2 SYDVKM. This CDR3 region has 14 residues. The CDR3 reads CASSPLDSPYEQYF. Here the CDR3 DNA reads TGTGCCAGCAGTCCCCTGGACAGCCCCTACGAGCAGTACTTC.

This clone has just one count. This sequence joins TRBV7-2 and TRBJ2-1, with a tentative D call TRBD2 (6 bases). This CDR3 has 13 amino acids. V lost 8 bases, J lost 10 bases, and 18 bases lay in between. The V gene's germline CDR1 is SGHTA and CDR2 FQGNSA. CDR3 region: CASGSDPRGEQFF. The CDR3 nucleotides are TGTGCCAGCGGATCAGACCCCCGGGGGGAGCAGTTCTTC. The full variable domain, completed using reference TRBV7-2 and TRBJ2-1, is GAGVSQSPSNKVTEKGKDVELRCDPISGHTALYWYRQSLGQGLEFLIYFQGNSAPDKSGLPSDRFSAERTGGSVSTLTIQRTQQEDSAVYLCASGSDPRGEQFFGPGTRLTVL.

The rearrangement links TRBV11-3 to TRBJ1-1, with no clear D. Germline CDR1 SGHNT, CDR2 YENEEA. This CDR3 comprises 17 residues. Trimming left V 0 bases short and J 3 bases short, with 17 bases between. CDR3 sequence (DNA): TGTGCCAGCAGCTTAGACCCGGGCGGGATTGATCACACTGAAGCTTTCTTT. It specifies CASSLDPGGIDHTEAFF.

The chain combines TRBV21-1 with TRBJ2-2; TRBD2 is the table's D call and was not checked against the DNA. TRBV21-1 is termed a pseudogene. The length of the CDR3 is 16 residues. The CDR3 protein is CASRTKLAGNTGELFF. The CDR3 coding sequence is TGTGCCAGCAGAACTAAACTAGCGGGAAACACCGGGGAGCTGTTTTTT.

J is TRBJ1-5 and V is TRBV11-2; the D is unclear. The CDR3 loop spans 14 amino acids. V was trimmed by 1 base and J by 0 bases, leaving 4 bases between them. Germline assignment: CDR1 SGHAT and CDR2 FQNNGV. DNA for the CDR3: TGTGCCAGCAGCTTAGGTTATAGCAATCAGCCCCAGCATTTT. This gives the protein CASSLGYSNQPQHF.

The genes are TRBV9 and TRBJ2-2; D unresolved. Per the germline V gene, CDR1 is SGDLS and CDR2 is YYNGEE. V lost 4 bases to trimming and J lost 1 base, with 8 bases between them. The CDR3 loop spans 14 amino acids. The CDR3 protein is CASSQDGNTGELFF. CDR3 nucleotide sequence: TGTGCCAGCAGCCAGGACGGGAACACCGGGGAGCTGTTTTTT. The variable domain in full, completed from reference TRBV9 and TRBJ2-2, reads DSGVTQTPKHLITATGQRVTLRCSPRSGDLSVYWYQQSLDQGLQFLIQYYNGEERAKGNILERFSAQQFPDLHSELNLSSLELGDSALYFCASSQDGNTGELFFGEGSRLTVL.

J is TRBJ2-7 and V is TRBV11-2, with D unresolved. CDR1 is SGHAT, CDR2 FQNNGV, per germline. Between the trimmed V and J ends, which lost 0 bases and 6 bases, there was a span of 6 bases. CDR3 length: 12 amino acids. CDR3 DNA sequence: TGTGCCAGCAGCTTAGAGATAGGCGAGCAGTACTTC. Its protein is CASSLEIGEQYF. Based on the CDR3 plus reference TRBV11-2 and TRBJ2-7, the full variable domain is EAGVAQSPRYKIIEKRQSVAFWCNPISGHATLYWYQQILGQGPKLLIQFQNNGVVDDSQLPKDRFSAERLKGVDSTLKIQPAKLEDSAVYLCASSLEIGEQYFGPGTRLTVT.

The rearrangement links TRBV11-2 to TRBJ1-5, with D tentatively TRBD1 (5 bases). CDR3 length equals 16 residues. Between the trimmed V and J ends, which lost 5 bases and 7 bases, there was a span of 21 bases. Looked up from germline, CDR1 is SGHAT and CDR2 is FQNNGV. Here the CDR3 DNA reads TGTGCCAGCAGCAAAAATCCGGGACTCAAGGGGCAGCCCCAGCATTTT. Protein sequence: CASSKNPGLKGQPQHF.

The chain is built from TRBV4-1 and TRBJ2-7; 10 positions match TRBD1. Trimming cost V 3 bases and J 4 bases; bases outside gene matches: 6. The CDR3 consists of 15 residues. In germline, CDR1 is MGHRA, CDR2 YSYEKL. The CDR3 nucleotides are TGCGCCAGCAGCCAGATGGGACAGGGGATTTACGAGCAGTACTTC. Translated, it gives CASSQMGQGIYEQYF.

This chain uses TRBV9 with TRBJ1-1, with D possibly TRBD1 on 6 matching bases. In germline, CDR1 is SGDLS, CDR2 YYNGEE. V was cut by 0 bases and J by 4 bases, with 16 bases left in between. The CDR3 spans 16 residues. For the CDR3, the DNA is TGTGCCAGCAGCGTAGCTGGGGGCAGGGAGGTCACTGAAGCTTTCTTT. Its protein product is CASSVAGGREVTEAFF.

The CDR3 region has the DNA TGTGCCAGCAGTGACCCCAGGGCTAACTATGGCTACACCTTC. This encodes CASSDPRANYGYTF. The V and J genes are TRBV2 and TRBJ1-2, with D possibly TRBD1 on 5 matching bases. V was trimmed by 3 bases and J by 0 bases, leaving 8 bases between them. From germline, CDR1 is SNHLY and CDR2 FYNNEI. CDR3 length: 14 residues. The complete variable domain, with remaining parts taken from reference TRBV2 and TRBJ1-2, reads EPEVTQTPSHQVTQMGQEVILRCVPISNHLYFYWYRQILGQKVEFLVSFYNNEISEKSEIFDDQFSVERPDGSNFTLKIRSTKLEDSAMYFCASSDPRANYGYTFGSGTRLTVV.

The chain recombines TRBV7-2 with TRBJ2-3; either TRBD1 or TRBD2 may fit D (5 bases each). The CDR3 runs to 14 residues. V lost 4 bases to trimming and J lost 11 bases, with 19 bases between them. Germline V gives CDR1 SGHTA, CDR2 FQGNSA. CDR3 amino acids: CASSYPGPTVEQYF. The DNA for the CDR3 is TGTGCCAGCAGCTACCCGGGACCCACGGTGGAGCAGTATTTT.

Comments on this clone: Other DNA sequences in this sample translate to the same CDR3. The chain joins TRBV28 to TRBJ1-2, with 7 bases aligning to TRBD1. The CDR3 runs to 13 residues. Unmatched junction bases numbered 4, after V lost 5 bases and J lost 4 bases. The germline V gene has CDR1 MDHEN and CDR2 SYDVKM. DNA for the CDR3: TGTGCCAGCAGTCAGACAGGGTTCTATGGCTACACCTTC. Translation: CASSQTGFYGYTF.

The chain joins TRBV7-9 to TRBJ2-3, with D maybe TRBD2 (6 bases). V lost 3 bases to trimming and J lost 1 base, with 11 bases between them. The CDR3 sequence is 15 residues long. Per germline, CDR1 SEHNR and CDR2 FQNEAQ (reference sequence). This chain's CDR3 is CASSFRDSGTDTQYF. The CDR3 region has the DNA TGTGCCAGCAGCTTCCGGGACTCAGGCACAGATACGCAGTATTTT.

The chain carries TRBV18 and TRBJ2-1, with D perhaps TRBD1 (5 bases). This CDR3 has 14 residues. Per germline, CDR1 KGHSH and CDR2 LQKENI. Trimming removed 3 bases at V and 9 bases at J, with 15 bases between. Here the CDR3 DNA reads TGTGCCAGCTCACCTCAGGGATCTCAGGGTGAGCAGTTCTTC. This codes for CASSPQGSQGEQFF.